This TCR beta chain appears in the sequencing data of a study of OX40 agonist ivuxolimab in advanced cancers. On cycle 4 day 1 and cycle 7 day 1, as well as at baseline, blood was sampled. The table came from immunoSEQ multiplex PCR; TCRdb's copy has only in-frame clones and leaves some out. The sample shows about 70,000 clones, around nine tenths of them seen only once. Here the sequenced sample was CD4+ or CD8+ T cells sorted from blood, taken in a trial of the OX40 agonist ivuxolimab. The TCR was taken from an adult with an advanced solid tumor such as melanoma, head and neck, liver or kidney cancer.

The CDR3 protein is CATSREATGSNQPQHF. CDR3 coding DNA: TGTGCCACCAGCAGAGAAGCCACCGGGAGCAATCAGCCCCAGCATTTT. The chain employs TRBV15 and TRBJ1-5; D is ambiguous. V was shortened by 0 bases and J by 1 base, with 10 bases between the two germline ends. Germline V gene lookup returns CDR1 LNHNV and CDR2 YYDKDF (reference sequence). The CDR3 contains 16 residues.